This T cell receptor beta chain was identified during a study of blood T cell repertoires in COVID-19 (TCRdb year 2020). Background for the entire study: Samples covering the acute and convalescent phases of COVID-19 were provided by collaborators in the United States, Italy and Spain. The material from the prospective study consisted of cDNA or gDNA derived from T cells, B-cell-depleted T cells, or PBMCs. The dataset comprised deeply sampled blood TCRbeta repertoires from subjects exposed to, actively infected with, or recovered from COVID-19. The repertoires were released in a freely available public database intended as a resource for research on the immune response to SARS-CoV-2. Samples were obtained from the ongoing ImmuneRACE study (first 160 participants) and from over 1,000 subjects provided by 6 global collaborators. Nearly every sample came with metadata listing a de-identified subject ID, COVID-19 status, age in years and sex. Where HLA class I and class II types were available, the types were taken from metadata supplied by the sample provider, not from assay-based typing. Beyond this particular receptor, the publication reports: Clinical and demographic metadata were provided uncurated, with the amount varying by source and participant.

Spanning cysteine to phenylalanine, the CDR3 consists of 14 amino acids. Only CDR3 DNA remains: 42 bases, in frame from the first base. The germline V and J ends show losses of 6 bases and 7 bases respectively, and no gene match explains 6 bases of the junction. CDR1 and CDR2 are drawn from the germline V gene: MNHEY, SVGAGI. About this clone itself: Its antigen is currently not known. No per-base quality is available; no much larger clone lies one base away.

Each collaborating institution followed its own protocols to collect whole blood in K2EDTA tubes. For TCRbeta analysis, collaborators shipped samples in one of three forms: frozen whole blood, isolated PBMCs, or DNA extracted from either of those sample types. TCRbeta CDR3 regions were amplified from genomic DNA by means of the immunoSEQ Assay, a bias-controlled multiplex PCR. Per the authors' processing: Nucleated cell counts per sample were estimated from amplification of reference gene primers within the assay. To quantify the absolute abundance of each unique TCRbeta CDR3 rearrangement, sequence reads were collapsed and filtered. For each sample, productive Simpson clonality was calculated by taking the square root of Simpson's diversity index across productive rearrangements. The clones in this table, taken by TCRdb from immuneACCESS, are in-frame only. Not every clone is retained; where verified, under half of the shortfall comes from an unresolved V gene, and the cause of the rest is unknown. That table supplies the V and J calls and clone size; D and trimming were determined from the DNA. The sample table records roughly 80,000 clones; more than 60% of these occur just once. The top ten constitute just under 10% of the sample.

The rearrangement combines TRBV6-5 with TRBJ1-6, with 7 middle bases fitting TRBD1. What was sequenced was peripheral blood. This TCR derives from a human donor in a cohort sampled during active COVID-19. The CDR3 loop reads CASSRQGGNSPLHF. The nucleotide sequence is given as TGTGCCAGCAGCCGACAGGGTGGGAATTCACCCCTCCACTTT.